Below are 11 T cell receptor beta chains sequenced from a single sample in a study of T-cell memory formation after mild COVID-19. MiXCR, run by TCRdb on the 5' RACE reads, gives a single entry per CDR3 protein. Among some 350,000 distinct CDR3 sequences listed, 10% to 15% were seen once. The sample taken for sequencing was PBMCs or a T cell subset sorted from them (not recorded which). These receptor sequences come from a man aged 18 to 35 who had mild COVID-19 (a few samples of this study predate the infection). Cell type and time point are not known.

This clonotype occurred a few times. V and J are TRBV7-2 and TRBJ2-1; D gene ambiguous. The V gene's germline CDR1 is SGHTA and CDR2 FQGNSA. CDR3 size: 14 residues. V dropped 2 bases and J dropped 8 bases, with 13 bases sitting between them. CDR3 in DNA: TGTGCCAGCAGCTTACTCAACCGGCTGGATGAGCAGTTCTTC. It yields the protein CASSLLNRLDEQFF.

The chain employs TRBV12-3 or TRBV12-4 and TRBJ2-4; D is tentatively TRBD1 or TRBD2 (5 bases each). V lost 5 bases and J lost 5, with 16 bases in between. The CDR3 loop spans 15 amino acids. DNA for the CDR3: TGTGCCAGCAGTCCTCGAGAGGGGTGGGAAAACATTCAGTACTTC. Translation: CASSPREGWENIQYF.

Note on this clonotype: Germline and junction disagree at one end, which may indicate a read error. The V and J genes are TRBV9 and TRBJ2-1; D gene ambiguous. CDR3 length: 14 amino acids. Germline assignment: CDR1 SGDLS and CDR2 YYNGEE. The CDR3 loop reads CASSVGATQNAGLF. CDR3 coding DNA: TGTGCCAGCAGCGTAGGGGCCACCCAGAACGCCGGGCTCTTC.

This clonotype has more than one count but fewer than ten. V and J are TRBV4-3 and TRBJ2-7, with D unclear. CDR3 length: 13 residues. V was cut by 2 bases and J by 4 bases, with 9 bases left in between. From germline, CDR1 is LGHNA and CDR2 YSLEER. The CDR3: CASSQLIRYEQYF. Written as DNA, the CDR3 is TGCGCCAGCAGCCAATTGATAAGGTACGAGCAGTACTTC.

This clonotype was found a few times. The rearrangement uses TRBV19 and TRBJ1-1; D is uncertain. Trimming stripped 1 base from V and 6 bases from J, with 15 bases between. Germline V gives CDR1 LNHDA, CDR2 SQIVND (reference sequence). The CDR3 contains 15 residues. CDR3 protein: CASSIVRGSLAEAFF. The CDR3 DNA reads TGTGCCAGTAGTATAGTCCGGGGATCATTGGCTGAAGCTTTCTTT.

This clonotype was counted a few times. The J gene is TRBJ2-4, the V gene TRBV7-2; 8 nucleotides align to TRBD1. Germline loops: CDR1 SGHTA, CDR2 FQGNSA. Trimming took 5 bases from V and 10 from J; bases not matched to a gene: 10. The CDR3 length is 14 residues. The CDR3 spells CASSPEDRVGIQYF. CDR3 DNA: TGTGCCAGCAGCCCCGAGGACAGGGTAGGGATTCAGTACTTC.

This sequence joins TRBV29-1 and TRBJ1-2, with 7 bases fitting TRBD1. The CDR3 has 12 amino acids. J was trimmed by 5 bases and V by 7 bases; bases with no gene match: 7. Germline CDR1 and CDR2: SQVTM and ANQGSEA. The DNA for the CDR3 is TGCAGCGCCCCAACAGGGGATTATGGCTACACCTTC. Its translation is CSAPTGDYGYTF.

The chain has TRBV28 and TRBJ2-7; a weak D match, TRBD1 (6 bases). Trimming removed 3 bases at V and 6 bases at J, with 12 bases between. There are 13 residues in the CDR3. Germline V gene lookup returns CDR1 MDHEN and CDR2 SYDVKM. CDR3 loop: CASSLRTVGEQYV. As DNA, the CDR3 is TGTGCCAGCAGTTTGCGGACAGTTGGCGAGCAGTACGTC.

In this sample, this clonotype turned up a few times. This rearrangement joins TRBV4-3 to TRBJ1-2, with D perhaps TRBD1 (6 bases). The CDR3 totals 15 residues. The V end lost 0 bases, the J end lost 4 bases, and 12 bases lay between the germline ends. Germline V gene lookup returns CDR1 LGHNA and CDR2 YSLEER. The CDR3 DNA reads TGCGCCAGCAGCCAAGATCAGGGGCCCCTCTATGGCTACACCTTC. It yields the protein CASSQDQGPLYGYTF.

The V gene is TRBV5-1, the J gene TRBJ2-7; no reliable D call. Germline-derived CDR1 and CDR2 are SGHRS and YFSETQ. This CDR3 has 15 residues. V lost 4 bases and J lost 3, with 17 bases in between. CDR3 amino acids: CASSPSRQIHYEQYF. The CDR3 DNA reads as TGCGCCAGCAGCCCCTCGAGACAAATACACTACGAGCAGTACTTC. The full variable domain, its missing parts supplied by reference TRBV5-1 and TRBJ2-7, is KAGVTQTPRYLIKTRGQQVTLSCSPISGHRSVSWYQQTPGQGLQFLFEYFSETQRNKGNFPGRFSGRQFSNSRSEMNVSTLELGDSALYLCASSPSRQIHYEQYFGPGTRLTVT.

The sample holds a few counts of this clonotype. The V call is TRBV20-1, the J call TRBJ2-3; possible D gene TRBD1, 6 bases. The germline V gene encodes CDR1 DFQATT and CDR2 SNEGSKA (reference sequence). This CDR3 comprises 15 residues. Trimming left V 6 bases short and J 0 bases short, with 16 bases between. The CDR3: CSAVNRERSTDTQYF. The CDR3 nucleotides read TGCAGTGCCGTCAACAGGGAGAGAAGCACAGATACGCAGTATTTT.